These 24 T cell receptor beta chains were all obtained from the same sample, sequenced in a study of cytomegalovirus exposure and HLA in healthy donors (dated by TCRdb to about 2017). Libraries were built with the immunoSEQ multiplex PCR assay. The multiplex PCR relied on a mix of 60 forward primers for TCR Vbeta segments and 13 reverse primers for TCR Jbeta segments. TCRdb limited this immuneACCESS table to in-frame rearrangements with V and J called. A share of clones is missing; checked studies link under half to unresolved V genes, and the rest is unexplained. This sample's table contains about 53,000 clones. Of the sample, 9.5% to 15% falls within the top ten clones. Source material: PBMCs. The receptors were sampled from a man aged 18 to 30 in good health and CMV-seropositive.

The rearrangement joins TRBV28 to TRBJ1-1, with a weak D call TRBD1 (6 bases). V shed 6 bases and J shed 7 bases, with 12 bases lying between them. The germline gives CDR1 MDHEN, CDR2 SYDVKM. The CDR3 has 12 amino acids. The CDR3 DNA reads as TGTGCCAGCAGCCTGGACAGAGTTGAAGCTTTCTTT. It codes for CASSLDRVEAFF.

This sequence joins TRBV19 and TRBJ2-1; 10 bases line up with TRBD1. This CDR3 has 14 amino acids. Trimming removed 4 bases from V and 8 bases from J; junction bases left unmatched: 5. In germline, CDR1 is LNHDA, CDR2 SQIVND (reference sequence). CDR3: CASSKGQGRDEQFF. The DNA for the CDR3 is TGTGCCAGTAGTAAGGGACAGGGGAGGGATGAGCAGTTCTTC.

In DNA form, the CDR3 reads TGTGCCATCAGTGCAGGGGGGACCCAAGAGACCCAGTACTTC. Protein product: CAISAGGTQETQYF. The gene calls are TRBV10-3 and TRBJ2-5, with D possibly matching TRBD1 (7 bases). The CDR3 totals 14 residues. The germline V and J ends were trimmed by 4 bases and 1 base, with 10 bases remaining between them. Per germline, CDR1 ENHRY and CDR2 SYGVKD.

The chain joins TRBV21-1 to TRBJ1-5; the table's D call, TRBD1, was not checked against the DNA. TRBV21-1 has pseudogene status. This CDR3 has 15 residues. CDR3 amino acids: CASSKFGTVNQPQHF. For the CDR3, the DNA is TGTGCCAGCAGCAAATTCGGGACAGTCAATCAGCCCCAGCATTTT.

The gene calls are TRBV6-5 and TRBJ1-5; D is unclear. Per germline, CDR1 MNHEY and CDR2 SVGAGI. The CDR3 consists of 15 residues. Trimming left V 1 base short and J 4 bases short, with 11 bases between. The CDR3 spells CASSYYRGINQPQHF. The CDR3 nucleotides read TGTGCCAGCAGTTACTACCGGGGTATTAATCAGCCCCAGCATTTT.

This rearrangement joins TRBV9 to TRBJ2-3; 13 bases match TRBD2. The germline V gene has CDR1 SGDLS and CDR2 YYNGEE. The V segment lost 4 bases and the J segment 2 bases; nucleotides outside the gene matches: 10. There are 18 residues in the CDR3. CDR3 sequence reads: CASSLKPGLAGFTDTQYF. CDR3 DNA sequence: TGTGCCAGCAGCCTCAAACCGGGACTAGCGGGATTCACAGATACGCAGTATTTT.

The chain has TRBV25-1 and TRBJ1-2, with D maybe TRBD1 (6 bases). The V gene's germline CDR1 is MGHDK and CDR2 SYGVNS. This CDR3 region has 13 residues. The germline V and J ends were trimmed by 6 bases and 2 bases, with 10 bases remaining between them. The CDR3 reads CASRDSRNYGYTF. The CDR3 nucleotides read TGTGCCAGCAGGGACAGCCGAAACTATGGCTACACCTTC.

The chain is built from TRBV30 and TRBJ2-5; the match to TRBD1 covers 9 bases. The germline gives CDR1 GTSNPN, CDR2 SVGIG (reference sequence). Trimming cost V 0 bases and J 0 bases; bases outside gene matches: 5. This CDR3 region has 16 residues. The CDR3 region has the DNA TGTGCCTGGAGTGTGGACAGGGGTTTACACCAAGAGACCCAGTACTTC. This encodes CAWSVDRGLHQETQYF.

The chain recombines TRBV30 with TRBJ2-3; D not certain. V lost 0 bases and J 6 bases, leaving 4 bases between the germline ends. This CDR3 has 11 amino acids. Germline V gene data show CDR1 as GTSNPN and CDR2 as SVGIG (reference sequence). CDR3 DNA sequence: TGTGCCTGGAGTGTACTTGATACGCAGTATTTT. Amino acid sequence: CAWSVLDTQYF.

The chain couples TRBV5-1 to TRBJ1-4; 7 nucleotides line up with TRBD1. Trimming took 5 bases from V and 6 from J; bases not matched to a gene: 10. The CDR3 is 15 residues long. Germline CDR1 and CDR2: SGHRS and YFSETQ. CDR3 loop: CASRREEGADEKLFF. The CDR3 DNA reads TGCGCCAGCAGACGGGAAGAGGGGGCGGATGAAAAACTGTTTTTT.

The gene calls are TRBV7-8 and TRBJ1-5, with 11 positions matching TRBD1. Germline trimming cut 4 bases from V and 1 base from J; bases unmatched to any gene: 3. Looked up from germline, CDR1 is SGHVS and CDR2 is FQNEAQ. The CDR3 contains 16 residues. As DNA, the CDR3 is TGTGCCAGCAGCTCGGGACAGGGGGGGAGCAATCAGCCCCAGCATTTT. Translated: CASSSGQGGSNQPQHF. The variable domain in full, with the rest retrieved from reference TRBV7-8 and TRBJ1-5, is GAGVSQSPRYKVAKRGQDVALRCDPISGHVSLFWYQQALGQGPEFLTYFQNEAQLDKSGLPSDRFFAERPEGSVSTLKIQRTQQEDSAVYLCASSSGQGGSNQPQHFGDGTRLSIL.

This chain links TRBV9 with TRBJ2-1; D possibly corresponds to TRBD2 (6 bases). The germline V and J ends were trimmed by 0 bases and 4 bases, with 20 bases remaining between them. Germline CDR1 and CDR2: SGDLS and YYNGEE. This CDR3 has 18 amino acids. CDR3 sequence: CASSVASRTSGRYNEQFF. CDR3 DNA: TGTGCCAGCAGCGTAGCTTCTCGGACCAGCGGGCGTTACAATGAGCAGTTCTTC.

V usage is TRBV9 and J usage is TRBJ1-1, with 10 bases matching TRBD1. CDR3 length: 13 residues. After removal of 2 bases from V and 12 bases from J, the junction contained 7 bases not matched to a gene. The germline V gene has CDR1 SGDLS and CDR2 YYNGEE. In DNA, the CDR3 is TGTGCCAGCAGCGTCGGACAGGGGGAGAGAACTTTCTTT. Translated: CASSVGQGERTFF.

The chain combines TRBV27 with TRBJ1-5; D gene unclear. The CDR3 loop spans 12 amino acids. The V gene lost 5 bases and the J gene lost 4 bases, with 6 bases spanning the gap. The V gene's germline CDR1 is MNHEY and CDR2 SMNVEV (reference sequence). The DNA of the CDR3 is TGTGCCAGCAGTCACATAAATCAGCCCCAGCATTTT. Translating gives CASSHINQPQHF.

J is TRBJ2-1 and V is TRBV7-6; no clear D gene. CDR1 is SGHVS and CDR2 is FNYEAQ in the germline V gene. V lost 5 bases and J 6 bases, leaving 8 bases between the germline ends. The CDR3 spans 12 residues. The CDR3 loop reads CASSPDFNEQFF. In DNA, the CDR3 is TGTGCCAGCAGCCCCGACTTCAATGAGCAGTTCTTC.

The chain joins TRBV2 to TRBJ2-7, with TRBD2 identical over 10 bases. CDR1 SNHLY and CDR2 FYNNEI come from the germline V gene. The CDR3 covers 16 residues. V shed 7 bases, J shed 0 bases, and the junction held 9 bases outside the gene matches. Here the CDR3 reads CASTSAGTSVSYEQYF. CDR3 nucleotide sequence: TGTGCCAGCACATCGGCCGGGACTAGCGTCTCCTACGAGCAGTACTTC.

This rearrangement joins TRBV7-3 to TRBJ1-5; possible D gene TRBD1, 5 bases. Germline CDR1 is SGHTA and CDR2 is FQGTGA. Deletions cut 1 base from V and 10 bases from J, with 11 bases between. The CDR3 runs to 13 residues. The CDR3, as DNA: TGTGCCAGCAGCTTAAGGGGGGGTCAACCCCAGCATTTT. It codes for CASSLRGGQPQHF.

The chain carries TRBV5-1 and TRBJ2-7; TRBD1 might be the D (5 bases). The germline gives CDR1 SGHRS, CDR2 YFSETQ. This CDR3 is built from 11 residues. The ends were cut back, 1 base at V and 9 bases at J, with 8 bases in the middle. CDR3 in amino acids: CASSLQGVQYF. The CDR3 DNA reads as TGCGCCAGCAGCTTGCAGGGCGTGCAGTACTTC.

The CDR3 sequence: CAVQGDVGNTIYF. The CDR3 nucleotides read TGTGCCGTACAGGGCGACGTTGGAAACACCATATATTTT. The gene calls are TRBV2 and TRBJ1-3; weak D call: TRBD1 (6 bases). Germline-derived CDR1 and CDR2 are SNHLY and FYNNEI. CDR3 length: 13 amino acids. The V gene lost 11 bases and the J gene lost 3 bases, with 14 bases spanning the gap.

The V and J genes are TRBV25-1 and TRBJ2-2, with a tentative D call TRBD2 (5 bases). The CDR3 runs to 13 residues. Trimming took off 6 bases at V and 4 bases at J, with 9 bases between the two ends. CDR1 is MGHDK and CDR2 is SYGVNS in the germline V gene. The CDR3 here is CASSKEGTGELFF. CDR3 sequence (DNA): TGTGCCAGCAGCAAAGAGGGCACCGGGGAGCTGTTTTTT.

The J gene is TRBJ1-1, the V gene TRBV30; no definite D call. The CDR3 spans 14 residues. CDR1 and CDR2 (germline): GTSNPN, SVGIG (reference sequence). Trimming removed 0 bases from V and 1 base from J, with 9 bases in between. This CDR3 reads CAWSVGERNTEAFF. The CDR3 coding sequence is TGTGCCTGGAGTGTGGGCGAAAGGAACACTGAAGCTTTCTTT.

The chain has TRBV4-2 and TRBJ2-2; D unresolved. The CDR3 has 15 amino acids. Trimming stripped 3 bases from V and 2 bases from J, with 10 bases between. The germline CDR1 and CDR2 sequences are LGHNA and YNFKEQ. The DNA of the CDR3 is TGTGCCAGCAGCCAGGGCAGAGCTAACACCGGGGAGCTGTTTTTT. Protein sequence: CASSQGRANTGELFF.

The chain recombines TRBV6-5 with TRBJ1-2; no clear D gene. V dropped 0 bases and J dropped 10 bases, with 9 bases sitting between them. The CDR3 has 12 residues. The germline gives CDR1 MNHEY, CDR2 SVGAGI. This chain's CDR3 is CASSYSGGHYTF. The DNA of the CDR3 is TGTGCCAGCAGTTACTCGGGAGGCCACTACACCTTC.

The gene calls are TRBV5-6 and TRBJ2-5, with TRBD2 identical over 11 bases. CDR1 is SGHDT, CDR2 YYEEEE, per germline. Trimming removed 2 bases from V and 5 bases from J; junction bases left unmatched: 8. CDR3 length: 16 amino acids. CDR3 coding DNA: TGTGCCAGCAGCTTTATGGGGCTAGCGGGAGGTGAGACCCAGTACTTC. Its translation: CASSFMGLAGGETQYF.